This T cell receptor (beta chain) is drawn from a study of blood T cells in healthy people across ages. Overall study findings and caveats: While age rose, TCR beta diversity per million T cells dropped in a roughly linear way. Using unsorted PBMCs precluded a conclusive naive versus antigen-experienced comparison.

Alongside a J-beta primer mix, a sample-barcoded 5' primer served in a second PCR lasting roughly 6 to 12 cycles. TCRdb reprocessed the 5' RACE reads via MiXCR and lists one record per CDR3 protein. The sample yields 1.5 million to 2 million distinct CDR3 sequences, around half seen once. On this clonotype itself: The antigen is not known.

Sequencing input: blood. The TCR sequence derives from a middle-aged woman in good health.

The CDR3 sequence: CASSAGPGGGPDTQYF. DNA of the CDR3: TGTGCCAGCAGCGCCGGCCCGGGGGGCGGGCCAGATACGCAGTATTTT. The chain combines TRBV7-9 with TRBJ2-3, with D perhaps TRBD2 (7 bases). CDR3 length: 16 amino acids. Germline V gene sequence: CDR1 SEHNR, CDR2 FQNEAQ (reference sequence). The V end was cut by 5 bases, the J end by 4 bases, with 19 bases between.